The rows below give T cell receptor beta chains drawn from one sample of a study of shared clonotypes between healthy human individuals. Profiled with immunoSEQ multiplex PCR; TCRdb holds only in-frame clones, not every one. The table lists fewer than 1.6 million clones, just under 99% of them singletons. The sequenced material came from naive CD4+ T cells sorted from blood. The origin of the receptors is a man under 40 in good health. CDR3s include the opening cysteine and the closing phenylalanine or tryptophan. The D gene is left open where the match is weak. Clone size is not always given. Where it is, it says once, few, many or a class for expanded clones.

TRBJ1-3 | TRBV19 | NA | NA | CASTLLPGTSAGNTIYF | TGTGCCAGTACCCTTCTCCCGGGAACGAGCGCTGGAAACACCATATATTTT
TRBJ2-1 | TRBV11-3 | NA | NA | CASSMRGSGVNNEQFF | TGTGCCAGCAGCATGAGGGGGAGCGGGGTTAACAATGAGCAGTTCTTC
TRBJ2-1 | TRBV5-4 | NA | NA | CASSSGGSSYNEQFF | TGTGCCAGCAGCTCCGGGGGAAGCTCCTACAATGAGCAGTTCTTC
TRBJ1-3 | TRBV7-8 | NA | NA | CASSTGYSGNTIYF | TGTGCCAGCAGCACAGGGTACTCTGGAAACACCATATATTTT
TRBJ2-7 | TRBV10-3 | NA | NA | CAISDGAAYEQYF | TGTGCCATCAGTGACGGGGCAGCCTACGAGCAGTACTTC
TRBJ2-1 | TRBV5-4 | NA | TRBD1 | CASSLGGDRVLGQFF | TGTGCCAGCAGCTTGGGGGGGGACAGGGTTCTTGGGCAGTTCTTC
TRBJ2-3 | TRBV6-5 | NA | NA | CASSYMGVGTDTQYF | TGTGCCAGCAGTTATATGGGTGTGGGGACAGATACGCAGTATTTT
TRBJ1-2 | TRBV7-3 | NA | TRBD1 | CASSLRPVQGALSYGYTF | TGTGCCAGCAGCTTACGTCCCGTACAGGGGGCTCTATCATATGGCTACACCTTC
TRBJ2-7 | TRBV7-8 | NA | NA | CASSLGDPTREQYF | TGTGCCAGCAGCTTAGGGGACCCTACTCGCGAGCAGTACTTC
TRBJ2-7 | TRBV10-3 | NA | TRBD1 | CASAGQGLYEQYF | TGTGCCAGCGCGGGACAGGGGCTCTACGAGCAGTACTTC
TRBJ1-2 | TRBV18 | NA | NA | CASSPVEGTTGYTF | TGTGCCAGCTCACCGGTGGAGGGTACAACTGGCTACACCTTC
TRBJ2-3 | TRBV18 | NA | NA | CASSYSNGANTQYF | TGTGCCAGCTCATATTCTAATGGGGCAAATACGCAGTATTTT
TRBJ2-7 | TRBV28 | NA | TRBD2 | CASKGAGGYYEQYF | TGTGCCAGCAAAGGGGCGGGGGGGTACTACGAGCAGTACTTC
TRBJ2-2 | TRBV4-1 | once | TRBD2 | CASRRWGEGSNTGELFF | TGCGCCAGCAGGAGATGGGGGGAGGGCTCTAACACCGGGGAGCTGTTTTTT
TRBJ1-2 | TRBV7-2 | NA | NA | CASSLVQWDRTGGYTF | TGTGCCAGCAGCTTAGTTCAGTGGGACCGAACGGGGGGCTACACCTTC
TRBJ2-7 | TRBV28 | NA | TRBD2 | CASSPTSGRALGDF | TGTGCCAGCAGTCCTACTAGCGGGAGGGCCCTAGGTGACTTC
TRBJ2-7 | TRBV28 | NA | NA | CASSPGGRGPEQYF | TGTGCCAGCAGTCCAGGGGGGAGGGGTCCCGAGCAGTACTTC
TRBJ2-1 | TRBV9 | NA | TRBD2 | CASTRGSGGNEQFF | TGTGCCAGCACCCGAGGTAGCGGGGGCAATGAGCAGTTCTTC